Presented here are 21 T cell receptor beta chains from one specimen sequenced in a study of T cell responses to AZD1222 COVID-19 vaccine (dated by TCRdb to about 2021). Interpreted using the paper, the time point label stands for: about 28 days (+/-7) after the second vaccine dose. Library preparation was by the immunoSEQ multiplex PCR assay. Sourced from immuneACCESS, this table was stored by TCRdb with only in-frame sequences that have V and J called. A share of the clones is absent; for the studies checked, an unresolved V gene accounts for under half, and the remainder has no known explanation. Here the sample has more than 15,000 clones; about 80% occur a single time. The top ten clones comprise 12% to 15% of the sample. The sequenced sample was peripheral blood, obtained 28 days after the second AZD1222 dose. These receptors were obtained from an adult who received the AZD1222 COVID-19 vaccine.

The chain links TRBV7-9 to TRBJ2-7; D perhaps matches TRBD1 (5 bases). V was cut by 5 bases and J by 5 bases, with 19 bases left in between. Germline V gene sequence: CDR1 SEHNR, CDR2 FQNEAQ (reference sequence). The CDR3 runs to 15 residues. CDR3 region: CASSQPIGRVHEQYF. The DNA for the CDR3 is TGTGCCAGCAGCCAGCCTATTGGCAGGGTTCACGAGCAGTACTTC.

The CDR3 region is CASSPSGTGAYGYTF. The CDR3 bases are TGTGCCAGCAGCCCATCCGGGACAGGGGCCTATGGCTACACCTTC. The rearrangement joins TRBV7-2 to TRBJ1-2; 10 bases fit TRBD1. The CDR3 has 15 residues. Trimming took 5 bases from V and 4 from J; bases not matched to a gene: 7. Germline loops: CDR1 SGHTA, CDR2 FQGNSA. The whole variable domain, remainder taken from reference TRBV7-2 and TRBJ1-2, is GAGVSQSPSNKVTEKGKDVELRCDPISGHTALYWYRQSLGQGLEFLIYFQGNSAPDKSGLPSDRFSAERTGGSVSTLTIQRTQQEDSAVYLCASSPSGTGAYGYTFGSGTRLTVV.

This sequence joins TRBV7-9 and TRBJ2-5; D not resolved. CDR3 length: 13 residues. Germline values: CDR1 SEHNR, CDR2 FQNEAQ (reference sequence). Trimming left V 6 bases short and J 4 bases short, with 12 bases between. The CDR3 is CASRVGRTETQYF. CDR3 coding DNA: TGTGCCAGCAGGGTAGGGCGAACAGAGACCCAGTACTTC.

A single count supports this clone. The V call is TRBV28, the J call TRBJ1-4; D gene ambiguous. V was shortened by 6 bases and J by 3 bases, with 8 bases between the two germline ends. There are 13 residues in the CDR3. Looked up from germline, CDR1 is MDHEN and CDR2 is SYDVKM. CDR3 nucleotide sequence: TGTGCCAGCAGGGGATCCTCTAATGAAAAACTGTTTTTT. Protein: CASRGSSNEKLFF.

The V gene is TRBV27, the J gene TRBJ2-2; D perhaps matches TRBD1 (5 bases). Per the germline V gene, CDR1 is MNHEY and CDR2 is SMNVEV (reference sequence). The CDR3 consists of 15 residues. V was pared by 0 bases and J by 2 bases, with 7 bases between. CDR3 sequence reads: CASSLSTVNTGELFF. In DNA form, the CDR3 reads TGTGCCAGCAGTTTATCGACAGTTAACACCGGGGAGCTGTTTTTT.

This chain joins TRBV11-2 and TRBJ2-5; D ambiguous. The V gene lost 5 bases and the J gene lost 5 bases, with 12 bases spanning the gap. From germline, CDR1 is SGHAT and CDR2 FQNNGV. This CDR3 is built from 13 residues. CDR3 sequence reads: CASSKHLLETQYF. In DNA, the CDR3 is TGTGCCAGCAGCAAACACTTATTGGAGACCCAGTACTTC.

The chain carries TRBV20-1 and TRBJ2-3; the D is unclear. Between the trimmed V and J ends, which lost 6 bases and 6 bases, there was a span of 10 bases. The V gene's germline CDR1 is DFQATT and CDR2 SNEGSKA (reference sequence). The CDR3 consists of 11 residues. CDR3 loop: CSAPIGDTQYF. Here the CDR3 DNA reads TGCAGTGCCCCAATAGGGGATACGCAGTATTTT.

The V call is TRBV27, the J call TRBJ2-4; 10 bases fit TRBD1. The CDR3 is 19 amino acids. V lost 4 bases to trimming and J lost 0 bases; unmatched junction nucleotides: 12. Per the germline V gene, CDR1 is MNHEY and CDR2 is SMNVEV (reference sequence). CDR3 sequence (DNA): TGTGCCAGCAGTTCCCGACAGGGGGCGTTCCGACTAGCCAAAAACATTCAGTACTTC. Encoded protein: CASSSRQGAFRLAKNIQYF.

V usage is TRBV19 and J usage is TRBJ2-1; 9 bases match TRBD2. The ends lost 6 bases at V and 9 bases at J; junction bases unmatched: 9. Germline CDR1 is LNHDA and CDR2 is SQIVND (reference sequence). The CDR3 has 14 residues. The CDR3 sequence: CASRASGAAGEQFF. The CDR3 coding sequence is TGTGCCAGTAGGGCTAGCGGGGCGGCGGGTGAGCAGTTCTTC. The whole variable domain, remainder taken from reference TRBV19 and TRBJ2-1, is DGGITQSPKYLFRKEGQNVTLSCEQNLNHDAMYWYRQDPGQGLRLIYYSQIVNDFQKGDIAEGYSVSREKKESFPLTVTSAQKNPTAFYLCASRASGAAGEQFFGPGTRLTVL.

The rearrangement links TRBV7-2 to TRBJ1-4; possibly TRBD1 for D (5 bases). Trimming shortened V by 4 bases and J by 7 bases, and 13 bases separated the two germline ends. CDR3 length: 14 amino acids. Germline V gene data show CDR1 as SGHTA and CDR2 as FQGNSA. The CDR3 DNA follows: TGTGCCAGCAGCTCAGGGTTATATCTTGAAAAACTGTTTTTT. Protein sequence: CASSSGLYLEKLFF.

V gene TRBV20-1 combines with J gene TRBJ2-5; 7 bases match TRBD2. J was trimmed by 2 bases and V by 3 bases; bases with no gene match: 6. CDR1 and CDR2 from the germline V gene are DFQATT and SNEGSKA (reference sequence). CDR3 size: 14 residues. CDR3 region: CSASPSGPQETQYF. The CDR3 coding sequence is TGCAGTGCTAGTCCTAGCGGACCTCAAGAGACCCAGTACTTC.

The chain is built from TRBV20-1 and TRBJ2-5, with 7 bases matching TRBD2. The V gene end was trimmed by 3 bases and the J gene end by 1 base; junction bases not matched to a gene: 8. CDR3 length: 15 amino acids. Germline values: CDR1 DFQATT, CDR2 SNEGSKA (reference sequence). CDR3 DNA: TGCAGTGCTAGTCAAGCGGGGAGGACCCAAGAGACCCAGTACTTC. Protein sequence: CSASQAGRTQETQYF.

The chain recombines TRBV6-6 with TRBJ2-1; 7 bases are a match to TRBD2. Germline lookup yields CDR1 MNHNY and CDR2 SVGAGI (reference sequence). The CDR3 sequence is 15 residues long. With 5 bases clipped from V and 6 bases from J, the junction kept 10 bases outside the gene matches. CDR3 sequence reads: CASSAGRDRFNEQFF. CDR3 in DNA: TGTGCCAGCAGTGCTGGGAGGGACCGTTTCAATGAGCAGTTCTTC.

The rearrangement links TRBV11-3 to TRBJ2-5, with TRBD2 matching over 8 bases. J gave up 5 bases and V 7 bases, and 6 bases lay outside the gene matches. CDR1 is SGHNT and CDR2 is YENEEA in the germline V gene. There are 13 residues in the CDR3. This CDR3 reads CASKGGGRETQYF. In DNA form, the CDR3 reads TGTGCCAGCAAAGGCGGGGGGCGGGAGACCCAGTACTTC. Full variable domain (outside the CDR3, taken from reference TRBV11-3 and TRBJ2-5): EAGVVQSPRYKIIEKKQPVAFWCNPISGHNTLYWYLQNLGQGPELLIRYENEEAVDDSQLPKDRFSAERLKGVDSTLKIQPAELGDSAVYLCASKGGGRETQYFGPGTRLLVL.

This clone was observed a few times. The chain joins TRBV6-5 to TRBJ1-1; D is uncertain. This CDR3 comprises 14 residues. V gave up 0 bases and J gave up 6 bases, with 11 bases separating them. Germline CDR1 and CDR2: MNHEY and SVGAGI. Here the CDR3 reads CASSYSQLAPEAFF. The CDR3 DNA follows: TGTGCCAGCAGTTACTCCCAACTGGCCCCTGAAGCTTTCTTT.

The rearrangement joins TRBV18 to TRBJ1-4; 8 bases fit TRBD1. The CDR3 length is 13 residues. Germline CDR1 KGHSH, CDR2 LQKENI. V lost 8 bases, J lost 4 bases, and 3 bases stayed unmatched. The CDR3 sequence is CASAGGLNEKLFF. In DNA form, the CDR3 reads TGTGCCAGCGCAGGGGGCCTTAATGAAAAACTGTTTTTT.

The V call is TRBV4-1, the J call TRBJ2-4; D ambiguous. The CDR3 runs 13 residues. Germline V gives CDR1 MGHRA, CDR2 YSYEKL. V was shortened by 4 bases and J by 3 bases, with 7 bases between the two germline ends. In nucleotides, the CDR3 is TGCGCCAGCAGCCTAATCAACAAAAACATTCAGTACTTC. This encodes CASSLINKNIQYF.

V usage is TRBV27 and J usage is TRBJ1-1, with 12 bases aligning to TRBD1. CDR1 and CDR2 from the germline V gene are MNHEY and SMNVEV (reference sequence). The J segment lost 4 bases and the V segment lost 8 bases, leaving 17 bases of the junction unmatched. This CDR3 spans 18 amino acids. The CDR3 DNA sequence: TGTGCCAGCTCGCCCGAGGGGGACAGGGGGCGAAGCCCCACTGAAGCTTTCTTT. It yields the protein CASSPEGDRGRSPTEAFF.

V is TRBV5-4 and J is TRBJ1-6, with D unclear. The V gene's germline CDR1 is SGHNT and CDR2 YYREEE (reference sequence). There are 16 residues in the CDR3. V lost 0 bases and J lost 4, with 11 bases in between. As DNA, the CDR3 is TGTGCCAGCAGCTTGGTCGGAGGATTGTATAATTCACCCCTCCACTTT. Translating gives CASSLVGGLYNSPLHF.

DNA for the CDR3: TGCGCCAGCAGCCAAGGATTAGTTGGGACAGGGTCCTACGAGCAGTACTTC. Translation: CASSQGLVGTGSYEQYF. The rearrangement links TRBV4-3 to TRBJ2-7, with 9 bases fitting TRBD1. Unmatched junction bases numbered 8, after V lost 1 base and J lost 1 base. The length of the CDR3 is 17 residues. Germline CDR1 reads LGHNA; CDR2 reads YSLEER.

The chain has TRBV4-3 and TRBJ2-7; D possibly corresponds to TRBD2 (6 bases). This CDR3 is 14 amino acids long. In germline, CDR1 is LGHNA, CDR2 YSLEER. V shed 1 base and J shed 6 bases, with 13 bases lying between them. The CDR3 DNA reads TGCGCCAGCAGCCAAGGGGACTTGGGGAGCGAGCAGTACTTC. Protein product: CASSQGDLGSEQYF.